This T cell receptor beta chain was identified in a study of memory CD4+ T cells and cytomegalovirus serostatus. Overall study results and limits: A US-trained random forest predicted CMV serostatus with median AUC around 0.9.

V was clipped by 7 bases and J by 3 bases, with 9 bases between them. Germline CDR1 and CDR2: SGHTA and FQGNSA. The CDR3 runs to 12 residues. This clone was counted a few times. Its antigen is still unknown. The sort gate was single viable CD3+CD4+CD8-CD45RO+ cells for memory CD4+ T cells. Authors' methods: After removing out-of-frame reads, over 2 million distinct TCRbeta sequences remained. Assay: immunoSEQ multiplex PCR; the TCRdb copy retains only in-frame clones and omits some. That table supplies the V and J calls and clone size; D and trimming were determined from the DNA. The repertoire holds roughly 45,000 clones, with 60% to 80% as singletons.

Sequenced input: memory CD4+ T cells from blood. The chain is built from TRBV7-2 and TRBJ1-2; possibly TRBD1 for D (6 bases). The clonotype originates from an adult in good health and CMV-seronegative. The CDR3 region is CASNREDYGYTF. CDR3 coding DNA: TGTGCCAGCAACAGGGAAGACTATGGCTACACCTTC. The full variable domain, in which reference TRBV7-2 and TRBJ1-2 provide the parts outside the CDR3, is GAGVSQSPSNKVTEKGKDVELRCDPISGHTALYWYRQSLGQGLEFLIYFQGNSAPDKSGLPSDRFSAERTGGSVSTLTIQRTQQEDSAVYLCASNREDYGYTFGSGTRLTVV.